This TCR beta chain was obtained from a study of early T cells in non-severe SARS-CoV-2 infection. Study overall: Investigators sequenced bulk RNA drawn from unsorted whole blood, and chains remained unpaired.

In the library, individual cDNA molecules carried attached unique molecular identifiers. TCRdb independently ran MiXCR on the 5' RACE reads; one entry per CDR3 protein. The table lists tens of thousands of distinct CDR3 sequences, 14% of them singletons. The length of the CDR3 is 16 residues. Per the germline V gene, CDR1 is MDHEN and CDR2 is SYDVKM. V was clipped by 5 bases and J by 5 bases, with 22 bases between them. Sequenced input: whole blood. This chain joins TRBV28 and TRBJ2-7, with D maybe TRBD1 (6 bases). The clonotype originates from an adult who was a healthcare worker with PCR-confirmed SARS-CoV-2 infection or an uninfected control (not recorded which). The chain's CDR3 is CASSLRPSQGFHEQYF. The CDR3, as DNA: TGTGCCAGCAGTCTACGACCCTCACAGGGTTTCCACGAGCAGTACTTC.